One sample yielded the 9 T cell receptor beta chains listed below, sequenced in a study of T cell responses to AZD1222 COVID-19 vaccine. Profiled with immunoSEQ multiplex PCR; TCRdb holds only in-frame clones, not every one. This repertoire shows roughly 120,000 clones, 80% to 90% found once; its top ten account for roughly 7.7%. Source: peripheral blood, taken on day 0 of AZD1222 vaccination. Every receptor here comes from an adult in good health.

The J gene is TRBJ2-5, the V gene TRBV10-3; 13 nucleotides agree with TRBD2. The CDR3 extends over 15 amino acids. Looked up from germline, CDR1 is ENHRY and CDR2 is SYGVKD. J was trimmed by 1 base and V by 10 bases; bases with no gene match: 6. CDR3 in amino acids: CATAGTSGAQETQYF. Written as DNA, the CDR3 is TGTGCCACCGCCGGGACTAGCGGGGCCCAAGAGACCCAGTACTTC.

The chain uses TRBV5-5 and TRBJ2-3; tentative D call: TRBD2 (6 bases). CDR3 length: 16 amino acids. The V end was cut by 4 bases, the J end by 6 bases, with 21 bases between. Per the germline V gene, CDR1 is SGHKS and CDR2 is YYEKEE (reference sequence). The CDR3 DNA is TGTGCCAGCAGCCGAGGCCTGGGAGGCCTAGGGGATACGCAGTATTTT. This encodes CASSRGLGGLGDTQYF.

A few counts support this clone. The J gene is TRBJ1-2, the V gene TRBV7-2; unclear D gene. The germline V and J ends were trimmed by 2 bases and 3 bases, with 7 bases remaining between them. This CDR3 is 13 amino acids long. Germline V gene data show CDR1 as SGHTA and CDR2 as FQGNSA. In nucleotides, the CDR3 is TGTGCCAGCAGCTTAAACGTATACTATGGCTACACCTTC. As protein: CASSLNVYYGYTF.

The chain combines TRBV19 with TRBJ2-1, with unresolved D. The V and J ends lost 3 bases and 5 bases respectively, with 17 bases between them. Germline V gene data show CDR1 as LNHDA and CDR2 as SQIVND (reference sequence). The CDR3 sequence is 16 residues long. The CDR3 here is CASSIDWAEADNEQFF. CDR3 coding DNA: TGTGCCAGTAGTATTGATTGGGCTGAGGCGGACAATGAGCAGTTCTTC.

As DNA, the CDR3 is TGTGCCACCAGCAGACCCGATTCAAGGGTACCCCTCCACTTT. Translation gives CATSRPDSRVPLHF. The chain joins TRBV15 to TRBJ1-6; D is uncertain. V was clipped by 2 bases and J by 12 bases, with 14 bases between them. The CDR3 consists of 14 residues. CDR1 is LNHNV, CDR2 YYDKDF, per germline (reference sequence).

CDR3 sequence: CASTNGGVIYNSPLHF. CDR3 coding DNA: TGTGCCAGCACCAACGGGGGGGTCATCTATAATTCACCCCTCCACTTT. The chain combines TRBV28 with TRBJ1-6; tentatively, D is TRBD1 (5 bases). Trimming stripped 7 bases from V and 3 bases from J, with 16 bases between. Germline lookup yields CDR1 MDHEN and CDR2 SYDVKM. The CDR3 totals 16 residues.

This CDR3 is CASSLLGMGPQHF. As DNA, the CDR3 is TGTGCCAGCAGCTTACTGGGTATGGGGCCCCAGCATTTT. This chain links TRBV7-8 with TRBJ1-5; no firm D call. Germline CDR1 and CDR2: SGHVS and FQNEAQ. Trimming took 2 bases from V and 9 from J, leaving 11 bases between them. This CDR3 has 13 residues.

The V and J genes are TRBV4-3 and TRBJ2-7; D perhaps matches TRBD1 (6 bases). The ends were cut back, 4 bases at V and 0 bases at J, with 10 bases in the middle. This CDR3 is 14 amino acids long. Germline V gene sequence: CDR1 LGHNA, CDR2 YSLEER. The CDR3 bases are TGCGCCAGCAGCCCCGGACAGAGCTCCTACGAGCAGTACTTC. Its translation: CASSPGQSSYEQYF.

The CDR3, as DNA: TGCGCCAGCAGCACGACTAGCGGGGGACACGAGCAGTACTTC. Translation: CASSTTSGGHEQYF. This sequence joins TRBV5-1 and TRBJ2-7; TRBD2 matches at 12 bases. Germline values: CDR1 SGHRS, CDR2 YFSETQ. There are 14 residues in the CDR3. Unmatched junction bases numbered 4, after V lost 4 bases and J lost 5 bases.